Here is one TCR beta chain with its context. Adults between about 18 and 95 years of age took part from 20 to 25 US areas. Before being deemed recovered, Cohort 3 donors had two negative PCRs, clearance, or symptom resolution. As processed by the authors: The assay estimated nucleated cells by amplifying reference gene primers. Some clones are missing from TCRdb's copy, which holds only in-frame ones; the method was immunoSEQ multiplex PCR. From that table come the V and J calls and clone size; the DNA was used to work out D and trimming. This table has 150,000 to 200,000 clones, more than 75% appearing once. This sample was included in a study of blood T cell repertoires in COVID-19. Looking at the study overall: Whether acute or convalescent, the COVID-19 samples came from the United States, Italy and Spain.

Germline V gene data show CDR1 as MNHEY and CDR2 as SVGEGT. CDR3 length equals 18 residues. Trimming cost V 2 bases and J 0 bases; bases outside gene matches: 9. Sequenced: PBMCs or T cells enriched from blood (not recorded which). This sequence was found in a woman aged 45-60 years who had recovered from COVID-19. The chain joins TRBV6-2 or TRBV6-3 to TRBJ2-1; 8 bases match TRBD2. The CDR3 protein is CASSYVRGASLSYNEQFF. CDR3 nucleotides: TGTGCCAGCAGTTACGTGCGGGGGGCCTCACTCTCCTACAATGAGCAGTTCTTC.